Below, 32 T cell receptor beta chains from the same sample are listed, as sequenced in a study of blood T cell repertoires in COVID-19. Only in-frame clones appear in the TCRdb table, and some are missing; sequencing was by immunoSEQ multiplex PCR. The repertoire has under 350,000 clones, 65% to 90% of them found once; the top ten carry 3.5% to 4.5%. The sequenced sample consisted of PBMCs or T cells enriched from blood (not recorded which). These receptor sequences come from a woman aged 35 to 49 with acute COVID-19.

The genes are TRBV4-3 and TRBJ2-1; perhaps TRBD1 as D (5 bases). Germline V gene sequence: CDR1 LGHNA, CDR2 YSLEER. The V and J ends lost 5 bases and 6 bases respectively, with 8 bases between them. The length of the CDR3 is 12 residues. CDR3 coding DNA: TGCGCCAGCAGCAAGGACACCAATGAGCAGTTCTTC. Translated, it gives CASSKDTNEQFF.

In its sample, this clone was seen once. The V call is TRBV5-4, the J call TRBJ2-5; 9 bases align to TRBD2. With 3 bases clipped from V and 4 bases from J, the junction kept 7 bases outside the gene matches. This CDR3 region has 15 residues. Germline CDR1 SGHNT, CDR2 YYREEE (reference sequence). CDR3 region: CASSSKAGGGETQYF. DNA for the CDR3: TGTGCCAGCAGCTCTAAAGCGGGGGGCGGAGAGACCCAGTACTTC.

V gene TRBV6-5 combines with J gene TRBJ2-3; D is undetermined. The germline CDR1 and CDR2 sequences are MNHEY and SVGAGI. The CDR3 is 16 residues long. Trimming took 0 bases from V and 1 from J, leaving 11 bases between them. CDR3 coding DNA: TGTGCCAGCAGTTACTCGGCTCTCCATCGCACAGATACGCAGTATTTT. It yields the protein CASSYSALHRTDTQYF.

CDR3 sequence reads: CASSFSGNIQYF. In DNA form, the CDR3 reads TGTGCCAGCAGTTTTAGTGGAAACATTCAGTACTTC. This sequence joins TRBV27 and TRBJ2-4; D not certain. The CDR3 is 12 residues long. Germline values: CDR1 MNHEY, CDR2 SMNVEV (reference sequence). Trimming took off 3 bases at V and 6 bases at J, with 6 bases between the two ends.

The chain uses TRBV9 and TRBJ2-2; 8 nucleotides align to TRBD1. This CDR3 contains 16 residues. The V gene's germline CDR1 is SGDLS and CDR2 YYNGEE. V was clipped by 4 bases and J by 0 bases; unmatched bases: 5. The CDR3 sequence is CASSSPGGTNTGELFF. DNA of the CDR3: TGTGCCAGCAGCTCCCCAGGGGGCACGAACACCGGGGAGCTGTTTTTT.

A few counts support this clone. J is TRBJ1-5 and V is TRBV2; 7 bases align to TRBD1. The CDR3 spans 14 residues. Germline-derived CDR1 and CDR2 are SNHLY and FYNNEI. V trimming: 5 bases; J trimming: 6 bases; junction bases outside the gene matches: 7. CDR3: CASSITGESQPQHF. CDR3 coding DNA: TGTGCCAGCAGTATTACAGGGGAAAGTCAGCCCCAGCATTTT.

CDR3 sequence: CASSLTTGGNQPQHF. DNA for the CDR3: TGTGCCAGCAGCTTAACGACAGGCGGCAATCAGCCCCAGCATTTT. J is TRBJ1-5 and V is TRBV7-2; perhaps TRBD1 as D (6 bases). V was cut by 2 bases and J by 2 bases, with 10 bases left in between. The CDR3 has 15 amino acids. Looked up from germline, CDR1 is SGHTA and CDR2 is FQGNSA.

The chain combines TRBV5-1 with TRBJ2-3; 7 bases are shared with TRBD1. The CDR3 consists of 17 residues. CDR1 SGHRS and CDR2 YFSETQ come from the germline V gene. V shed 6 bases, J shed 1 base, and the junction held 14 bases outside the gene matches. Here the CDR3 reads CASMVEVTGSGTDTQYF. For the CDR3, the DNA is TGCGCCAGCATGGTGGAAGTGACAGGGTCGGGCACAGATACGCAGTATTTT.

This clone was observed once. The sample has other DNA sequences that encode this CDR3 too. This rearrangement joins TRBV6-5 to TRBJ2-7, with TRBD2 matching over 7 bases. CDR3 length: 15 amino acids. CDR1 and CDR2 (germline): MNHEY, SVGAGI. After removal of 0 bases from V and 0 bases from J, the junction contained 2 bases not matched to a gene. The CDR3 DNA reads TGTGCCAGCAGTTACTCTGGCGGGAGCTCCTACGAGCAGTACTTC. Its translation: CASSYSGGSSYEQYF.

The chain employs TRBV5-5 and TRBJ1-5; D not resolved. The CDR3 totals 12 residues. CDR1 is SGHKS and CDR2 is YYEKEE in the germline V gene (reference sequence). Trimming removed 4 bases at V and 9 bases at J, with 11 bases between. CDR3 in amino acids: CASSPEVGPQHF. The CDR3 DNA reads TGTGCCAGCAGCCCCGAGGTAGGGCCCCAGCATTTT.

This clone was observed once. The chain links TRBV7-6 to TRBJ1-2; D perhaps matches TRBD1 (6 bases). V shed 3 bases and J shed 8 bases, with 10 bases lying between them. The germline V gene has CDR1 SGHVS and CDR2 FNYEAQ. The CDR3 length is 12 residues. This CDR3 is CASSLAGDGYTF. The CDR3 DNA sequence: TGTGCCAGCAGCTTGGCAGGGGACGGCTACACCTTC.

In this sample, this clone turned up a few times. CDR3 in amino acids: CASSMSEGYTF. The CDR3, as DNA: TGTGCCAGCAGTATGAGCGAGGGCTACACCTTC. The rearrangement joins TRBV12-3 or TRBV12-4 to TRBJ1-2; D unresolved. Trimming pared 5 bases from V and 8 bases from J, leaving 9 bases between. The CDR3 is 11 amino acids.

This clone was detected only a few times. The CDR3 protein is CAISESEAGYTF. The CDR3 nucleotides read TGTGCCATCAGTGAGTCTGAAGCTGGCTACACCTTC. This rearrangement joins TRBV10-3 to TRBJ1-2; no clear D. CDR3 length: 12 amino acids. The germline gives CDR1 ENHRY, CDR2 SYGVKD. V was pared by 0 bases and J by 7 bases, with 6 bases between.

This chain links TRBV19 with TRBJ1-5, with TRBD1 matching over 9 bases. Germline loops: CDR1 LNHDA, CDR2 SQIVND (reference sequence). With 6 bases clipped from V and 3 bases from J, the junction kept 6 bases outside the gene matches. The CDR3 is made up of 15 amino acids. This chain's CDR3 is CASSRTGEHNQPQHF. As DNA, the CDR3 is TGTGCCAGTAGCAGGACAGGGGAGCACAATCAGCCCCAGCATTTT.

The CDR3 loop reads CASSGSTGGGSQHF. CDR3 bases: TGTGCCAGCAGCGGATCGACAGGGGGTGGGTCCCAGCATTTT. This chain uses TRBV7-2 with TRBJ1-5, with 9 bases matching TRBD1. The CDR3 spans 14 residues. Unmatched junction bases numbered 10, after V lost 5 bases and J lost 11 bases. The germline CDR1 and CDR2 sequences are SGHTA and FQGNSA. Looking up the rest from reference TRBV7-2 and TRBJ1-5 gives the full variable domain: GAGVSQSPSNKVTEKGKDVELRCDPISGHTALYWYRQSLGQGLEFLIYFQGNSAPDKSGLPSDRFSAERTGGSVSTLTIQRTQQEDSAVYLCASSGSTGGGSQHFGDGTRLSIL.

The V gene is TRBV11-3, the J gene TRBJ2-7; D perhaps matches TRBD2 (5 bases). Germline values: CDR1 SGHNT, CDR2 YENEEA. CDR3 length: 16 amino acids. Between the trimmed V and J ends, which lost 3 bases and 0 bases, there was a span of 15 bases. CDR3 sequence reads: CASSLDRMGSSYEQYF. The CDR3 region has the DNA TGTGCCAGCAGCTTGGATAGAATGGGGAGCTCCTACGAGCAGTACTTC.

The rearrangement joins TRBV13 to TRBJ1-5, with 9 bases aligning to TRBD1. The V gene end was trimmed by 5 bases and the J gene end by 0 bases; junction bases not matched to a gene: 8. The CDR3 is made up of 17 amino acids. The germline V gene has CDR1 PRHDT and CDR2 FYEKMQ (reference sequence). CDR3 region: CASSNRGRAYSNQPQHF. The CDR3 nucleotides are TGTGCCAGCAGCAACAGGGGGCGAGCCTATAGCAATCAGCCCCAGCATTTT.

This chain joins TRBV7-2 and TRBJ1-2; 8 bases align to TRBD1. The junction had 6 bases not matched to a gene; V was cut back by 2 bases and J by 4 bases. There are 15 residues in the CDR3. Germline lookup yields CDR1 SGHTA and CDR2 FQGNSA. This CDR3 reads CASSLLPGTGYGYTF. The CDR3 coding sequence is TGTGCCAGCAGCTTACTCCCCGGGACAGGCTATGGCTACACCTTC. The entire variable domain, with the rest obtained from reference TRBV7-2 and TRBJ1-2, is as follows: GAGVSQSPSNKVTEKGKDVELRCDPISGHTALYWYRQSLGQGLEFLIYFQGNSAPDKSGLPSDRFSAERTGGSVSTLTIQRTQQEDSAVYLCASSLLPGTGYGYTFGSGTRLTVV.

The chain is built from TRBV29-1 and TRBJ2-1; D might be TRBD2 (6 bases). The CDR3 runs to 15 residues. V was pared by 4 bases and J by 6 bases, with 19 bases between. Germline V gives CDR1 SQVTM, CDR2 ANQGSEA. This chain's CDR3 is CSVGIPGLLGNEQFF. DNA for the CDR3: TGCAGCGTTGGCATCCCGGGACTGCTGGGCAATGAGCAGTTCTTC.

This clone was seen ten or more times. The rearrangement links TRBV4-3 to TRBJ2-2; 11 bases fit TRBD1. The CDR3 runs to 16 residues. Per germline, CDR1 LGHNA and CDR2 YSLEER. The V segment lost 3 bases and the J segment 4 bases; nucleotides outside the gene matches: 4. CDR3 in DNA: TGCGCCAGCAGCCAGGGACAGGGGGGGGTCACCGGGGAGCTGTTTTTT. It is translated as CASSQGQGGVTGELFF.

This clone was detected once. This chain connects TRBV19 to TRBJ2-1, with 8 bases matching TRBD1. The V gene end was trimmed by 3 bases and the J gene end by 9 bases; junction bases not matched to a gene: 10. The germline V gene has CDR1 LNHDA and CDR2 SQIVND (reference sequence). The CDR3 runs 15 residues. The CDR3 reads CASSISRDRSTEQFF. CDR3 bases: TGTGCCAGTAGTATTAGTAGGGACAGGAGCACTGAGCAGTTCTTC.

The chain uses TRBV18 and TRBJ1-2; TRBD1 is a possible D gene (6 bases). This CDR3 comprises 14 residues. Germline CDR1 KGHSH, CDR2 LQKENI. With 5 bases removed from V and 2 bases from J, the gap between germline ends came to 12 bases. The CDR3 DNA reads as TGTGCCAGCTCAATCCAGGGGCGAAACTATGGCTACACCTTC. As protein: CASSIQGRNYGYTF. Complete variable domain (other parts from reference TRBV18 and TRBJ1-2): NAGVMQNPRHLVRRRGQEARLRCSPMKGHSHVYWYRQLPEEGLKFMVYLQKENIIDESGMPKERFSAEFPKEGPSILRIQQVVRGDSAAYFCASSIQGRNYGYTFGSGTRLTVV.

The genes are TRBV18 and TRBJ2-6; a possible D gene is TRBD2 (6 bases). Germline V lookup: CDR1 KGHSH, CDR2 LQKENI. The CDR3 is 17 amino acids. Trimming left V 3 bases short and J 4 bases short, with 16 bases between. The CDR3 spells CASSPSGVGFGANVLTF. The CDR3 DNA reads TGTGCCAGCTCACCGTCGGGGGTGGGTTTCGGGGCCAACGTCCTGACTTTC. Filled out from reference TRBV18 and TRBJ2-6, the complete variable domain reads NAGVMQNPRHLVRRRGQEARLRCSPMKGHSHVYWYRQLPEEGLKFMVYLQKENIIDESGMPKERFSAEFPKEGPSILRIQQVVRGDSAAYFCASSPSGVGFGANVLTFGAGSRLTVL.

This chain links TRBV7-2 with TRBJ1-6; 7 bases align to TRBD1. The CDR3 spans 16 residues. The germline V gene encodes CDR1 SGHTA and CDR2 FQGNSA. With V trimmed by 5 bases and J by 6 bases, 10 bases remained unmatched. The CDR3 spells CASSQAPGQLNSPLHF. The DNA for the CDR3 is TGTGCCAGCAGCCAGGCTCCGGGACAGCTTAATTCACCCCTCCACTTT.

The rearrangement uses TRBV7-9 and TRBJ2-7; 9 bases fit TRBD1. Looked up from germline, CDR1 is SEHNR and CDR2 is FQNEAQ (reference sequence). The V segment lost 4 bases and the J segment 6 bases; nucleotides outside the gene matches: 16. The CDR3 totals 17 residues. The CDR3 is CASSSRLGDRESSEQYF. The DNA for the CDR3 is TGTGCCAGCAGCTCGAGGCTAGGGGACAGGGAGTCATCCGAGCAGTACTTC.

This clone is a singleton in its sample. The chain employs TRBV7-9 and TRBJ1-5, with a weak D call TRBD1 (5 bases). Germline-derived CDR1 and CDR2 are SEHNR and FQNEAQ (reference sequence). Trimming shortened V by 4 bases and J by 4 bases, and 8 bases separated the two germline ends. The CDR3 runs 13 residues. The CDR3 loop reads CASSSGGNQPQHF. The CDR3 DNA reads as TGTGCCAGCAGCTCCGGGGGGAATCAGCCCCAGCATTTT.

The chain recombines TRBV6-5 with TRBJ2-1; D may be TRBD2 (5 bases). V was pared by 0 bases and J by 5 bases, with 14 bases between. From germline, CDR1 is MNHEY and CDR2 SVGAGI. CDR3 size: 16 residues. In nucleotides, the CDR3 is TGTGCCAGCAGTTACTCTGAGGGCCCGCGTAACAATGAGCAGTTCTTC. Protein sequence: CASSYSEGPRNNEQFF.

J is TRBJ2-7 and V is TRBV5-6, with 11 bases matching TRBD2. The junction had 4 bases not matched to a gene; V was cut back by 3 bases and J by 2 bases. Germline V gene lookup returns CDR1 SGHDT and CDR2 YYEEEE. CDR3 size: 15 residues. CDR3: CASSWAGLAAYEQYF. DNA of the CDR3: TGTGCCAGCAGCTGGGCGGGACTAGCGGCCTACGAGCAGTACTTC.

The rearrangement joins TRBV5-3 to TRBJ2-5; no reliable D call. TRBV5-3 is assigned to the ORF class and has an uncertain function. Trimming stripped 4 bases from V and 10 bases from J, with 20 bases between. This CDR3 has 14 amino acids. The CDR3 DNA follows: TGTGCCAGAAGCGGGCAGCTCGCCAAGAATAACCAGTACTTC. Protein sequence: CARSGQLAKNNQYF.

The chain carries TRBV12-2 and TRBJ2-5; the table's D call, TRBD2, has no DNA check behind it. TRBV12-2 is noted as a pseudogene. The CDR3 runs to 17 residues. The CDR3 DNA is TGTGCAAGTCGCTTAGAACCCGCTAGCGGGGGTAAAGAGACCCAGTACTTC. Amino acid sequence: CASRLEPASGGKETQYF.

The chain has TRBV3-1 (or the pseudogene TRBV3-2) and TRBJ2-2, with 7 bases lining up with TRBD1. CDR1 is LGHDT, CDR2 YNNKEL, per germline (reference sequence). The ends lost 4 bases at V and 5 bases at J; junction bases unmatched: 19. The CDR3 consists of 19 residues. The CDR3 loop is CASSPETGIPIGRTGELFF. CDR3 DNA: TGTGCCAGCAGCCCTGAGACAGGGATACCTATCGGTCGGACCGGGGAGCTGTTTTTT.

The chain recombines TRBV4-1 with TRBJ1-4; possibly TRBD1 for D (5 bases). Germline-derived CDR1 and CDR2 are MGHRA and YSYEKL. The CDR3 length is 14 residues. Trimming stripped 1 base from V and 4 bases from J, with 7 bases between. CDR3 sequence reads: CASSQGQGNEKLFF. CDR3 coding DNA: TGCGCCAGCAGCCAAGGGCAGGGTAATGAAAAACTGTTTTTT.